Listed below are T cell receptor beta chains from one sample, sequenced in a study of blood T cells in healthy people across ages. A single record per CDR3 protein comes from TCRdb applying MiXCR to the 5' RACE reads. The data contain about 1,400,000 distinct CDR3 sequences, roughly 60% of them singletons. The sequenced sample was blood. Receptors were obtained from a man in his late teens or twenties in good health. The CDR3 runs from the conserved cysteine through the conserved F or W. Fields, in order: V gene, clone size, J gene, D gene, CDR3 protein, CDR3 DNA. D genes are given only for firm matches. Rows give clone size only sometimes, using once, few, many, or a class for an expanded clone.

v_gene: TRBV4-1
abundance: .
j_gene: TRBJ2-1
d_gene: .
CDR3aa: CASSQSGPEGNEQFF
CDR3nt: TGCGCCAGCAGCCAAAGCGGCCCCGAGGGCAATGAGCAGTTCTTC

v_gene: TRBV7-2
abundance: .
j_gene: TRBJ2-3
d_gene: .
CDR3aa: CASSVSPPDTQYF
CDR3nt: TGTGCCAGCAGCGTCAGTCCCCCAGATACGCAGTATTTT

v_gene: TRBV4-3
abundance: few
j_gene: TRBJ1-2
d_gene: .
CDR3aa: CASSPGSGGYTF
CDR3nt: TGCGCCAGCAGCCCCGGCTCCGGAGGCTACACCTTC

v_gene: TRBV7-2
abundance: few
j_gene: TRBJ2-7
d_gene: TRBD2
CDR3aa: CASSLGVTSGYEQYF
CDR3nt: TGTGCCAGCAGCTTAGGGGTGACTAGCGGCTACGAGCAGTACTTC

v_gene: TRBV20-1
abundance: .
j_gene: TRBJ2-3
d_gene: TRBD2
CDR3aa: CSASGTSGPSTDTQYF
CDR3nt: TGCAGTGCTAGTGGGACTAGCGGACCGAGCACAGATACGCAGTATTTT

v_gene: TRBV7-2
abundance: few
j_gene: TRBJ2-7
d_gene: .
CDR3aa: CASSFPGDKSYEQYF
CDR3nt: TGTGCCAGCAGCTTCCCAGGGGACAAGTCCTACGAGCAGTACTTC

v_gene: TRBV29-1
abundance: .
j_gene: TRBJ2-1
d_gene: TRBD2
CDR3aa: CSVGGSSYYNEQFF
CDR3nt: TGCAGCGTTGGCGGGAGTTCTTACTACAATGAGCAGTTCTTC

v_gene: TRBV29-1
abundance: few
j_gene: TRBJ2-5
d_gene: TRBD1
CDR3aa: CSVAPRDSEETQYF
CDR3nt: TGCAGCGTTGCCCCCCGGGACAGCGAAGAGACCCAGTACTTC

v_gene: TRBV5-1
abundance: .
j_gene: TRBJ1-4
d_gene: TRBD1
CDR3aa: CASSQGQGGREKLFF
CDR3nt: TGCGCCAGCAGCCAGGGACAGGGAGGGAGAGAAAAACTGTTTTTT

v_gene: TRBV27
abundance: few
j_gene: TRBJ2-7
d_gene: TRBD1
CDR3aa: CASSGRDSSYEQYF
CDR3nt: TGTGCCAGCAGCGGCCGGGACAGCTCCTACGAGCAGTACTTC

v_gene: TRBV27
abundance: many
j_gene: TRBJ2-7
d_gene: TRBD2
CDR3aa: CASSPGGSYEQYF
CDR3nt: TGTGCCAGCAGCCCCGGGGGGTCCTACGAGCAGTACTTC

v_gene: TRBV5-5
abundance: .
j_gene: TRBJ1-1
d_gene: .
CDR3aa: CASSYLTGQVTEAFF
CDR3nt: TGTGCCAGCAGCTATCTTACAGGGCAAGTGACTGAAGCTTTCTTT

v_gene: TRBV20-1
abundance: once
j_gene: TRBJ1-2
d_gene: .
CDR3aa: CSASGDFFGGYTF
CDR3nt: TGCAGTGCTAGTGGGGATTTCTTCGGGGGCTACACCTTC

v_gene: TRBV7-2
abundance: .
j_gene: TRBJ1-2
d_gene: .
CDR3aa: CASSFNSQTYGYTF
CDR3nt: TGTGCCAGCAGCTTTAATTCGCAGACCTATGGCTACACCTTC

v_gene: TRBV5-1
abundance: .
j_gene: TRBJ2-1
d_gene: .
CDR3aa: CASSSTSISYNEQFF
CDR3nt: TGCGCCAGCAGCTCTACTAGCATCTCGTACAATGAGCAGTTCTTC

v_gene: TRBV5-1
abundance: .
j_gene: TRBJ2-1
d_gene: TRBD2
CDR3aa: CASSSPPGLAGPSSYNEQFF
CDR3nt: TGCGCCAGCAGCTCCCCACCGGGACTAGCGGGGCCCAGCTCCTACAATGAGCAGTTCTTC

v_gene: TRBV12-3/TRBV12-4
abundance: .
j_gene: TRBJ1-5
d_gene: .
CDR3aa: CASRERDSNQPQHF
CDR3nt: TGTGCCAGCAGGGAAAGGGACAGCAATCAGCCCCAGCATTTT

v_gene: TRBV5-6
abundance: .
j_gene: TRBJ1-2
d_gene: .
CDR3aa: CASSVAGAGGYTF
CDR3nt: TGTGCCAGCAGCGTCGCGGGGGCAGGTGGCTACACCTTC

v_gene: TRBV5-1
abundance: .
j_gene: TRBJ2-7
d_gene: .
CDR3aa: CASSLSGTDEQYF
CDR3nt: TGCGCCAGCAGCTTGTCAGGAACGGACGAGCAGTACTTC

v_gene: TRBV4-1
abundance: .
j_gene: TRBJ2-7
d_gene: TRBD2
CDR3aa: CASSQGGRRMTYEQYF
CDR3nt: TGCGCCAGCAGCCAAGGCGGGAGACGAATGACCTACGAGCAGTACTTC

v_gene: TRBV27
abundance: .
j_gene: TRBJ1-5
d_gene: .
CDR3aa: CASSYSPVPPGPQHF
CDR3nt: TGTGCCAGCAGCTATTCCCCGGTCCCTCCGGGGCCCCAGCATTTT

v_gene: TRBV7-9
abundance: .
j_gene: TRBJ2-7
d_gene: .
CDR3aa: CASSGVVAYEQYF
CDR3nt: TGTGCCAGCAGCGGGGTGGTGGCCTACGAGCAGTACTTC

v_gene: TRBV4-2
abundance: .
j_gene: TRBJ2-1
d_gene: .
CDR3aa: CASSPMGYYNEQFF
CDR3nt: TGTGCCAGCAGCCCCATGGGGTACTACAATGAGCAGTTCTTC

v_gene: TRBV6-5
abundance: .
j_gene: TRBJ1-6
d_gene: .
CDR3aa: CASSYSIGGAGTNSPLHF
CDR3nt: TGTGCCAGCAGTTACTCTATAGGGGGGGCAGGGACTAATTCACCTCTCCACTTT

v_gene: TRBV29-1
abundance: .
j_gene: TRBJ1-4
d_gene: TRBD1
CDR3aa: CSATGQGALEKLFF
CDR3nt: TGCAGCGCAACGGGACAGGGGGCGCTGGAAAAACTGTTTTTT

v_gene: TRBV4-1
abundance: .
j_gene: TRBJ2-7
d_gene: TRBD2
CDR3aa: CASSYQPGLAISYEQYF
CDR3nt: TGCGCCAGCAGCTATCAACCGGGACTAGCTATCTCCTACGAGCAGTACTTC

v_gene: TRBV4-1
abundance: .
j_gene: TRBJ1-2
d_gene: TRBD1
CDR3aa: CASSHGLDRQNYGYTF
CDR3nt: TGCGCCAGCAGCCACGGACTGGACAGGCAAAACTATGGCTACACCTTC

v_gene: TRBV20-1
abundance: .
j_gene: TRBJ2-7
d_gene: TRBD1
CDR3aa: CSAARQGLAYEQYF
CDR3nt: TGCAGTGCTGCCAGACAGGGGCTAGCGTACGAGCAGTACTTC

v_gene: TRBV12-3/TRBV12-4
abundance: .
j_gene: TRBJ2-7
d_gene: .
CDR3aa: CASSLTANEQYF
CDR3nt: TGTGCCAGCAGTTTAACGGCGAACGAGCAGTACTTC

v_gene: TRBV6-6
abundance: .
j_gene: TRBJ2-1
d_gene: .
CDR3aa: CASSYAAPEQFF
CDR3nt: TGTGCCAGCAGTTACGCGGCGCCGGAGCAGTTCTTC

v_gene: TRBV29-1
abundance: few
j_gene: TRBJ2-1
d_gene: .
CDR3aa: CSANPAGDHEQFF
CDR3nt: TGCAGCGCAAACCCGGCAGGCGATCATGAGCAGTTCTTC

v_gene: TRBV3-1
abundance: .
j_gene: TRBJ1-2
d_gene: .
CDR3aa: CASSQETIGGYTF
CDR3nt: TGTGCCAGCAGCCAAGAGACGATAGGTGGCTACACCTTC

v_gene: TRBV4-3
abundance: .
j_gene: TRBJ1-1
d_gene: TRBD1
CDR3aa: CASSHPTGGEAFF
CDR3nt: TGCGCCAGCAGCCACCCGACAGGGGGCGAAGCTTTCTTT

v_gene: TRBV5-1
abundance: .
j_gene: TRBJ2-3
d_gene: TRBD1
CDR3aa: CASSEGTGQDTQYF
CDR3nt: TGCGCCAGCAGCGAAGGGACAGGGCAAGATACGCAGTATTTT

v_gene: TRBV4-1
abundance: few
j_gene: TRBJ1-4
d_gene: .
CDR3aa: CASSQQEGTNEKLFF
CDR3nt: TGCGCCAGCAGCCAACAGGAGGGAACTAATGAAAAACTGTTTTTT

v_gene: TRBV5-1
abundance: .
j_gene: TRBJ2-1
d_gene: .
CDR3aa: CASSSRFNEQFF
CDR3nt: TGCGCCAGCAGCTCCCGTTTCAATGAGCAGTTCTTC

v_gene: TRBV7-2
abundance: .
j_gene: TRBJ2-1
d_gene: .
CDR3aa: CASQDGAGILNNEQFF
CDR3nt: TGTGCCAGCCAAGATGGGGCGGGGATACTCAACAATGAGCAGTTCTTC

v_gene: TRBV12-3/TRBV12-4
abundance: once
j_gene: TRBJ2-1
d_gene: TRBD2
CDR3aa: CASSSGGSGSGEQFF
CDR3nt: TGTGCCAGCAGTTCTGGGGGTAGCGGGAGTGGTGAGCAGTTCTTC

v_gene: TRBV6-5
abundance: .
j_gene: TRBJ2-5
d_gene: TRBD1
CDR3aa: CASRQTGVETQYF
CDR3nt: TGTGCCAGCAGGCAAACAGGGGTAGAGACCCAGTACTTC

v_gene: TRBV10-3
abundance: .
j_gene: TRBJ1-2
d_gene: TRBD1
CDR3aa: CAISVDRGHGYTF
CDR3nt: TGTGCCATCAGTGTGGACAGGGGACATGGCTACACCTTC

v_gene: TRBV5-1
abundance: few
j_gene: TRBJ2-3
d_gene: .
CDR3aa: CASRLEGRDTQYF
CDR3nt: TGCGCCAGCAGATTGGAGGGGAGAGATACGCAGTATTTT

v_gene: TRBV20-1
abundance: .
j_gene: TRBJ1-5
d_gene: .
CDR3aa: CSARILRIQPQHF
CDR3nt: TGCAGTGCTAGAATATTGAGGATTCAGCCCCAGCATTTT

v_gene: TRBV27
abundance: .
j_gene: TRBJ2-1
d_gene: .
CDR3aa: CASSLRFLVGTLYNEQFF
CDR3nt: TGTGCCAGCAGTTTACGGTTCCTGGTAGGGACACTTTACAATGAGCAGTTCTTC

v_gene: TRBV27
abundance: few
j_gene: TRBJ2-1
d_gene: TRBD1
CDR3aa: CASSLKDRDNNEQFF
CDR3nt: TGTGCCAGCAGTTTAAAGGACAGGGATAACAATGAGCAGTTCTTC

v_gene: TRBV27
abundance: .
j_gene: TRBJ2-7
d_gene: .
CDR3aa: CASSSQGIFYEQYF
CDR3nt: TGTGCCAGCAGTAGCCAGGGAATTTTCTACGAGCAGTACTTC

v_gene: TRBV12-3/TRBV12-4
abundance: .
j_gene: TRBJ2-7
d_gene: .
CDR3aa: CASSPTGEGPEQYF
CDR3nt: TGTGCCAGCAGCCCGACAGGGGAGGGACCCGAGCAGTACTTC

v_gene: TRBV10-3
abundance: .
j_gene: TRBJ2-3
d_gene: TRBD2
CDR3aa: CAISWTSGGTDTQYF
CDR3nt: TGTGCCATCAGTTGGACTAGCGGGGGCACAGATACGCAGTATTTT

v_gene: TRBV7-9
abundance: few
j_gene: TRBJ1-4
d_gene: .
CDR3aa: CASSSIRVEEKLFF
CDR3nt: TGTGCCAGCAGCTCGATCAGGGTAGAGGAAAAACTGTTTTTT

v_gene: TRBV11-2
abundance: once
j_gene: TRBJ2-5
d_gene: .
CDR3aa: CASSHWGAGETQYF
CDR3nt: TGTGCCAGCAGCCATTGGGGGGCCGGGGAGACCCAGTACTTC

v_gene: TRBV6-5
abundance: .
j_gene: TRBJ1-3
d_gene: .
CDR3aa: CASTPESGDSENTIYF
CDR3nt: TGTGCCAGCACCCCCGAATCAGGGGATTCCGAAAACACCATATATTTT